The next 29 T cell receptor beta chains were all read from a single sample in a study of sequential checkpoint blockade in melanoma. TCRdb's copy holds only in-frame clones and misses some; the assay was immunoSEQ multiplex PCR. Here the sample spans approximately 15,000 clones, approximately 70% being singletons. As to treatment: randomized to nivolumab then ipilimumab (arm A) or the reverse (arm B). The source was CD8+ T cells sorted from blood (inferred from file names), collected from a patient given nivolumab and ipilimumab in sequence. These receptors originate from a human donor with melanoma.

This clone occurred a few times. The CDR3 sequence: CASSDFLAGGVGTDTQYF. CDR3 DNA sequence: TGCGCCAGCAGTGATTTTCTAGCGGGGGGAGTCGGCACAGATACGCAGTATTTT. This chain joins TRBV10-1 and TRBJ2-3; 11 bases are shared with TRBD2. The CDR3 length is 18 residues. J lost 1 base, V lost 3 bases, and 9 bases had no gene match. Per the germline V gene, CDR1 is WNHNN and CDR2 is SYGVQD (reference sequence).

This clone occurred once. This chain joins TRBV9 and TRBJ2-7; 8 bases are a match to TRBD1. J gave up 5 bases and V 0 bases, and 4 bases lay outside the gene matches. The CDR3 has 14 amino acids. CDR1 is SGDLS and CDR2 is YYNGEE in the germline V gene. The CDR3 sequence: CASSVGGQGNEQYF. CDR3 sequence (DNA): TGTGCCAGCAGCGTAGGAGGACAGGGAAACGAGCAGTACTTC. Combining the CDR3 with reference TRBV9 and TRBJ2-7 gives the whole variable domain DSGVTQTPKHLITATGQRVTLRCSPRSGDLSVYWYQQSLDQGLQFLIQYYNGEERAKGNILERFSAQQFPDLHSELNLSSLELGDSALYFCASSVGGQGNEQYFGPGTRLTVT.

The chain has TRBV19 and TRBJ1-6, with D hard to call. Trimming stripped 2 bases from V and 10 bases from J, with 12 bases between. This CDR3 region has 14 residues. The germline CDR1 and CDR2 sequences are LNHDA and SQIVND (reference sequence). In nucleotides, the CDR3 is TGTGCCAGTAGTATAATTCAGGTTCGCTCACCCCTCCACTTT. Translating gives CASSIIQVRSPLHF.

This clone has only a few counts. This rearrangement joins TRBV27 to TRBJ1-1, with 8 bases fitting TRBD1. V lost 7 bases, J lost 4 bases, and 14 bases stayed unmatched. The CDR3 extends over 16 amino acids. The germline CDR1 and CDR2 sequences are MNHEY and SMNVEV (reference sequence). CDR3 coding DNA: TGTGCCAGCACTACAATGCCTTGGACAGGGATCACTGAAGCTTTCTTT. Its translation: CASTTMPWTGITEAFF.

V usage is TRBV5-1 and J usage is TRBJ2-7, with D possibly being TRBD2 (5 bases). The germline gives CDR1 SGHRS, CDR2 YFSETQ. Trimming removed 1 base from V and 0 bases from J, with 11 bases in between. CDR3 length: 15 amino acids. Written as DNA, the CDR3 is TGCGCCAGCAGCTTGAGTCGGACTGGCTCCTACGAGCAGTACTTC. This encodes CASSLSRTGSYEQYF.

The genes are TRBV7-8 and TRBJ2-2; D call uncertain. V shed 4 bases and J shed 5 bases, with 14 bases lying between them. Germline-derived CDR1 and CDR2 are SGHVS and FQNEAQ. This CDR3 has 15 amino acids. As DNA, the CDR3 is TGTGCCAGCAGCTCCAATCGGGTTGGGACCGGGGAGCTGTTTTTT. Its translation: CASSSNRVGTGELFF.

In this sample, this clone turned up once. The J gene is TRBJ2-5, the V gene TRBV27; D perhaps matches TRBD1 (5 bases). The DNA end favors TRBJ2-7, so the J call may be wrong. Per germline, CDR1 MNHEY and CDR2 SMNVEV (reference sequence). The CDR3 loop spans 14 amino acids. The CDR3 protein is CASSLVRGVGEQYF. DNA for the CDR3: TGTGCCAGCAGTTTAGTTAGGGGCGTGGGCGAGCAGTACTTC.

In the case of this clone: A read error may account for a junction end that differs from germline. The CDR3 loop is CASSYSTGLGNGYTF. CDR3 bases: TGTGCCAGCAGTTACTCGACAGGTTTGGGGAATGGCTACACCTTC. V and J are TRBV10-3 and TRBJ1-2; a possible D gene is TRBD1 (6 bases). This CDR3 contains 15 residues. Germline values: CDR1 ENHRY, CDR2 SYGVKD.

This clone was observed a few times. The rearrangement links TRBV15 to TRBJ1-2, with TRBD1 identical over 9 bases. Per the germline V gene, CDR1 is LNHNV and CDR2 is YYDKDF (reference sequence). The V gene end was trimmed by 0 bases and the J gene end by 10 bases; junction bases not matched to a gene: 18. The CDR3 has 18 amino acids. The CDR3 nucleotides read TGTGCCACCAGCAGAGATCGGGCAATTCGGACAGGGGAGGATTTCTACACCTTC. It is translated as CATSRDRAIRTGEDFYTF.

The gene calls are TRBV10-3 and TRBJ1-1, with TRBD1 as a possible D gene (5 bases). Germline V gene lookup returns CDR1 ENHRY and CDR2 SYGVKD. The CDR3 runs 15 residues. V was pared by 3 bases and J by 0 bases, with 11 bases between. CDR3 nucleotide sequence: TGTGCCATCAGTGAAAAACAGGTGATGAACACTGAAGCTTTCTTT. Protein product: CAISEKQVMNTEAFF.

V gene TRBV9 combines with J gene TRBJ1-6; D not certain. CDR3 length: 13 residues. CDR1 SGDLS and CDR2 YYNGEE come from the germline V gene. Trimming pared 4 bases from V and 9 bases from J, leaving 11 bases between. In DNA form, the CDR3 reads TGTGCCAGCAGCCCACCGTCGGGTTCACCCCTCCACTTT. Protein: CASSPPSGSPLHF.

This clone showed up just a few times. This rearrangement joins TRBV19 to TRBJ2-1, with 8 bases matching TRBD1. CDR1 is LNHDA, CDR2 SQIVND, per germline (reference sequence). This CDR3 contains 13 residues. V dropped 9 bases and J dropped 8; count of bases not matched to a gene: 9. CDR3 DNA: TGTGCCAGCCGACAGGGGACCAACGATGAGCAGTTCTTC. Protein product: CASRQGTNDEQFF.

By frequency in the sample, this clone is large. This chain's CDR3 is CASSMGDTVSASYTF. The CDR3, as DNA: TGTGCCAGTAGTATGGGGGACACGGTCTCCGCTAGCTACACCTTC. The chain couples TRBV19 to TRBJ1-2, with TRBD1 as a possible D gene (6 bases). The CDR3 contains 15 residues. Germline V gives CDR1 LNHDA, CDR2 SQIVND (reference sequence). Between the trimmed V and J ends, which lost 3 bases and 9 bases, there was a span of 20 bases.

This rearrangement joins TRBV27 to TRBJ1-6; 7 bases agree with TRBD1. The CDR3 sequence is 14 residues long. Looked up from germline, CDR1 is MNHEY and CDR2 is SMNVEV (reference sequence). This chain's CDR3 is CPPPADRVGSPLHF. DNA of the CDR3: TGTCCCCCCCCCGCCGACAGGGTGGGTTCACCCCTCCACTTT.

CDR3 loop: CASSGTTSGHNEQFF. CDR3 DNA sequence: TGTGCCAGCAGTGGTACGACTAGCGGCCACAATGAGCAGTTCTTC. The chain joins TRBV2 to TRBJ2-1, with 9 bases matching TRBD2. Germline V gene sequence: CDR1 SNHLY, CDR2 FYNNEI. The V and J ends lost 4 bases and 5 bases, in that order; junction bases with no gene match: 6. The CDR3 has 15 amino acids.

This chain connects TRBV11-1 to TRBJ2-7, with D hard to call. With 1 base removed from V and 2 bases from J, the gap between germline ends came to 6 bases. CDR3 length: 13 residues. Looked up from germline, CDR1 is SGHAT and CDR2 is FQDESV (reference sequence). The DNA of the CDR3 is TGTGCCAGCAGCTTAGTTCGTACCTACGAGCAGTACTTC. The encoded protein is CASSLVRTYEQYF.

The CDR3 DNA is TGTGCCAGCAGCTTAGGAGGGACTCCCTCCTACGAGCAGTACTTC. Its translation is CASSLGGTPSYEQYF. V is TRBV7-3 and J is TRBJ2-5; possibly TRBD2 for D (6 bases). The DNA end lines up better with TRBJ2-7; the J call may be wrong. The germline V gene has CDR1 SGHTA and CDR2 FQGTGA. The CDR3 totals 15 residues.

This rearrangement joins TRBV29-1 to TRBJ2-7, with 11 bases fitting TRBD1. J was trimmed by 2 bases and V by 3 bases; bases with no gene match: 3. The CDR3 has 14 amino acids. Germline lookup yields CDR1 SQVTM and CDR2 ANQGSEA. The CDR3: CSVDGTGGPYEQYF. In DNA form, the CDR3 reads TGCAGCGTTGATGGGACAGGGGGACCCTACGAGCAGTACTTC.

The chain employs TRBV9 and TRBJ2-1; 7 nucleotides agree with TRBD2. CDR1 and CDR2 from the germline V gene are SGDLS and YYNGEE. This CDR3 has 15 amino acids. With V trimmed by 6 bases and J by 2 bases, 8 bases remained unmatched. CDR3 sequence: CASTLEREAYNEQFF. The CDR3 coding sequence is TGTGCCAGCACCTTAGAACGGGAGGCCTACAATGAGCAGTTCTTC.

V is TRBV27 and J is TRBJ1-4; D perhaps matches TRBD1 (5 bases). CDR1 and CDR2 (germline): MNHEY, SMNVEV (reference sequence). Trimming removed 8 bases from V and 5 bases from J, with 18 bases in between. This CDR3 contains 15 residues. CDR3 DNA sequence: TGTGCCAGCGGAATCGCCAGGGCCAGAAATGAAAAACTGTTTTTT. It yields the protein CASGIARARNEKLFF.

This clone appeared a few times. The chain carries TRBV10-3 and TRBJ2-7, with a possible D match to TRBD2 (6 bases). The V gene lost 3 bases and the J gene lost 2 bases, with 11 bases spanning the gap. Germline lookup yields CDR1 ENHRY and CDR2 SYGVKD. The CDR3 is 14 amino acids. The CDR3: CAISESGLTYEQYF. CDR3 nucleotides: TGTGCCATCAGTGAATCGGGACTTACCTACGAGCAGTACTTC.

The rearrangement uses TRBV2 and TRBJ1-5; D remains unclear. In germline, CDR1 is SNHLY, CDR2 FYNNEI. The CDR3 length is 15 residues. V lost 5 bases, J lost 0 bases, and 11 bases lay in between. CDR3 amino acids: CASSTPGVSNQPQHF. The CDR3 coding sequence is TGTGCCAGCAGTACCCCTGGAGTTAGCAATCAGCCCCAGCATTTT.

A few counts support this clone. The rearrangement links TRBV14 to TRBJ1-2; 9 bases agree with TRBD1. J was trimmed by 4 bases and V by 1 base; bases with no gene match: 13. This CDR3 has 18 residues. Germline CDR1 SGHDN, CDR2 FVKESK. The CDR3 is CASSQVEDRGGLPYGYTF. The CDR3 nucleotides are TGTGCCAGCAGCCAAGTTGAGGACAGGGGAGGCCTCCCCTATGGCTACACCTTC. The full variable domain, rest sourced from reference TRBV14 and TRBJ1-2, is EAGVTQFPSHSVIEKGQTVTLRCDPISGHDNLYWYRRVMGKEIKFLLHFVKESKQDESGMPNNRFLAERTGGTYSTLKVQPAELEDSGVYFCASSQVEDRGGLPYGYTFGSGTRLTVV.

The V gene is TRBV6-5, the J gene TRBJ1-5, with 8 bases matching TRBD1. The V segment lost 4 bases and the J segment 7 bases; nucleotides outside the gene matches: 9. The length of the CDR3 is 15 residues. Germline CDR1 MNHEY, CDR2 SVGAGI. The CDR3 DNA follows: TGTGCCAGCAGTTCCTCCCAGGGGGCCGGGCAGCCCCAGCATTTT. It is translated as CASSSSQGAGQPQHF.

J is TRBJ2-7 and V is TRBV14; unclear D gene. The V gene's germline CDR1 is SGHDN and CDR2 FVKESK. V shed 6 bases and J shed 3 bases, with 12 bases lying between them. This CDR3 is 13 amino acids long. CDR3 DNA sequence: TGTGCCAGCAGTCTAGATCCCAACTACGAGCAGTACTTC. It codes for CASSLDPNYEQYF.

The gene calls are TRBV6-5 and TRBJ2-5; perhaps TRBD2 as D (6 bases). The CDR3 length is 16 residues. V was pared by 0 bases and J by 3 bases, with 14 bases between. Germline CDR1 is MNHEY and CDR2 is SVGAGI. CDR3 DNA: TGTGCCAGCAGTTACTCGAAACTCGGCGGGGAAGAGACCCAGTACTTC. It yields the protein CASSYSKLGGEETQYF.

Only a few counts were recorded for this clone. CDR3 in amino acids: CASSQAGLSYEQYF. CDR3 bases: TGTGCCAGCAGCCAAGCGGGATTATCCTACGAGCAGTACTTC. The rearrangement links TRBV4-2 to TRBJ2-7; D is possibly TRBD2 (5 bases). The CDR3 runs to 14 residues. With 1 base removed from V and 1 base from J, the gap between germline ends came to 8 bases. The V gene's germline CDR1 is LGHNA and CDR2 YNFKEQ.

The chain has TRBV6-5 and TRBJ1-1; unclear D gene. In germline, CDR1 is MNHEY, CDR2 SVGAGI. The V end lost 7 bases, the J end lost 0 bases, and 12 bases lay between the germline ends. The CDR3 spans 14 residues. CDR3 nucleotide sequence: TGTGCCAGCAATCCACAGAATATGAACACTGAAGCTTTCTTT. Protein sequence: CASNPQNMNTEAFF.

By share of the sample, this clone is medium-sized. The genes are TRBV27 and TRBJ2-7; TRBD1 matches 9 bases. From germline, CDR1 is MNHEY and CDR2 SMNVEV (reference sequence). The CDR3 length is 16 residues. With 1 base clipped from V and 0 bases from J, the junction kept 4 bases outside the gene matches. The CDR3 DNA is TGTGCCAGCAGTTTATTTGGGACAGGGAGCTCCTACGAGCAGTACTTC. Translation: CASSLFGTGSSYEQYF.